A selection of T cell receptor beta chains follows, all from one sample in a study of control samples from healthy donors and cancer patients. TCRdb's table, derived via immunoSEQ multiplex PCR, lists solely in-frame clones and lacks some. The table includes some 220,000 clones, about 95% detected once. Input material: blood. The origin of the receptors is a man between 45 and 60 years old in good health. Each CDR3 is given with its conserved first and last residue. A D gene is named only where the DNA matches it firmly.

j_call v_call d_call cdr3_aa
TRBJ1-2 TRBV19 . CASSIEPYGYTF
TRBJ1-6 TRBV4-3 . CASSQDEGLGSPLHF
TRBJ1-4 TRBV7-9 . CASADTATNEKLFF
TRBJ2-7 TRBV2 TRBD1 CASSEFQGAYEQYF
TRBJ1-1 TRBV2 TRBD1 CASRRGQRNTEAFF
TRBJ1-2 TRBV24-1 TRBD1 CATSGVDRDRYGYTF
TRBJ1-1 TRBV5-1 . CASSLVGTAEAFF
TRBJ1-2 TRBV5-1 . CASSIGQSGYTF
TRBJ1-5 TRBV12-3/TRBV12-4 . CASSKEQGWPQHF
TRBJ1-1 TRBV24-1 . CATGRGTEAFF
TRBJ2-5 TRBV4-2 TRBD2 CASSQERTSGGAWETQYF
TRBJ2-2 TRBV11-3 . CASSFNTGELFF
TRBJ1-5 TRBV28 . CASSPGTLGVQPQHF
TRBJ1-4 TRBV6-2/TRBV6-3 . CASSFRATNEKLFF
TRBJ1-1 TRBV7-8 TRBD1 CASSLAPGVGQGEAFF
TRBJ2-1 TRBV2 . CAVLGGAPNEQFF
TRBJ1-6 TRBV19 TRBD1 CASRNLDRGFNSPLHF
TRBJ1-2 TRBV2 . CASSETQTWGYTF
TRBJ1-5 TRBV7-2 . CASSSEGIYQPQHF
TRBJ2-5 TRBV4-1 TRBD1 CASSRTGLRETQYF
TRBJ1-4 TRBV2 . CASASEKLFF
TRBJ2-1 TRBV5-1 . CASSLRGAGAVAKNEQFF
TRBJ1-6 TRBV10-1 . CATLLAGHHNSPLHF
TRBJ2-5 TRBV9 TRBD2 CASSVATPASGQETQYF
TRBJ1-3 TRBV12-3/TRBV12-4 . CATQGPGNTIYF
TRBJ1-1 TRBV18 . CASSPRTDLNTEAFF
TRBJ2-5 TRBV9 . CASSVAMGQGAQETQYF
TRBJ1-2 TRBV4-2 . CASSQEHQDSYGYTF
TRBJ1-1 TRBV7-9 . CASSLEGPMNTEAFF
TRBJ1-6 TRBV12-3/TRBV12-4 . CASSLTASPLHF
TRBJ2-5 TRBV5-1 TRBD2 CASSFLWTSGKETQYF
TRBJ2-7 TRBV9 TRBD1 CASSLSTGEQYF
TRBJ2-5 TRBV6-5 . CASSPGVRETQYF
TRBJ2-5 TRBV6-2/TRBV6-3 . CASSQTQETQYF
TRBJ1-4 TRBV5-1 . CASSFTGAREKLFF
TRBJ2-3 TRBV5-4 . CASSSPPTGDTQYF
TRBJ2-1 TRBV28 . CASSPQMNNEQFF
TRBJ1-4 TRBV12-3/TRBV12-4 . CASSPPGSQLFF
TRBJ1-2 TRBV6-2/TRBV6-3 . CASSYSSDGYTF
TRBJ1-1 TRBV27 . CASSFGGFNTEAFF
TRBJ2-2 TRBV4-1 . CASSQDAGLNGELFF
TRBJ1-2 TRBV10-3 . CAISSSSYGYTF
TRBJ1-2 TRBV4-3 . CASSPRSGADYGYTF
TRBJ1-2 TRBV19 TRBD1 CASSVTQGAYGYTF
TRBJ1-1 TRBV12-3/TRBV12-4 . CASRALRSTEAFF
TRBJ1-2 TRBV7-2 . CASSLSARGLYGYTF
TRBJ1-1 TRBV18 . CASSPPASPFHEAFF
TRBJ2-5 TRBV7-7 . CASSLNPAGTQETQYF
TRBJ1-6 TRBV5-4 . CASSNWASNSPLHF
TRBJ1-1 TRBV6-5 . CASKGHANTEAFF
TRBJ2-3 TRBV3-1/TRBV3-2 TRBD2 CASSLRLGLAGGTDTQYF
TRBJ2-1 TRBV7-3 . CASSPQTGSYNEQFF